These 12 T cell receptor beta chains came from one sample sequenced in a study of cytomegalovirus exposure and HLA in healthy donors. This PCR relied on a set of 60 Vbeta primers and 13 Jbeta primers. Sequencing used immunoSEQ multiplex PCR; TCRdb keeps in-frame clones, though not all of them. The repertoire holds fewer than 200,000 clones, with more than 70% as singletons. The sequenced sample was PBMCs. These TCRs come from a male donor in good health and CMV-seronegative.

In the case of this clone: This same CDR3 is encoded by further DNA sequences in the sample. The chain has TRBV2 and TRBJ2-3; D is ambiguous. The V gene's germline CDR1 is SNHLY and CDR2 FYNNEI. CDR3 size: 12 residues. V was clipped by 5 bases and J by 4 bases, with 7 bases between them. The DNA for the CDR3 is TGTGCCAGCAGTTCCACATCAGATACGCAGTATTTT. Translated: CASSSTSDTQYF.

V is TRBV4-1 and J is TRBJ2-2; 8 bases line up with TRBD1. The CDR3 sequence is 18 residues long. Germline CDR1 reads MGHRA; CDR2 reads YSYEKL. The ends lost 3 bases at V and 3 bases at J; junction bases unmatched: 12. In DNA, the CDR3 is TGCGCCAGCAGCCATTCCCCCCCTCTACAGGGGGACACCGGGGAGCTGTTTTTT. Translated, it gives CASSHSPPLQGDTGELFF.

J is TRBJ2-2 and V is TRBV10-3, with D possibly TRBD1 on 6 matching bases. V lost 7 bases, J lost 3 bases, and 15 bases lay in between. CDR1 and CDR2 (germline): ENHRY, SYGVKD. The CDR3 consists of 15 residues. The chain's CDR3 is CAINQGPHYTGELFF. Written as DNA, the CDR3 is TGTGCCATCAACCAGGGGCCCCACTACACCGGGGAGCTGTTTTTT.

The gene calls are TRBV7-3 and TRBJ2-2; D is ambiguous. The ends were cut back, 5 bases at V and 5 bases at J, with 12 bases in the middle. This CDR3 has 14 residues. Germline lookup yields CDR1 SGHTA and CDR2 FQGTGA. The CDR3 DNA reads TGTGCCAGCAGCGCGATGTCCCGAACCGGGGAGCTGTTTTTT. This codes for CASSAMSRTGELFF.

V gene TRBV10-3 combines with J gene TRBJ1-5, with D hard to call. CDR1 is ENHRY, CDR2 SYGVKD, per germline. The CDR3 consists of 13 residues. Trimming stripped 4 bases from V and 9 bases from J, with 13 bases between. Here the CDR3 DNA reads TGTGCCATCAGTGGGGAGATCCGGGGGCCCCAGCATTTT. Translation gives CAISGEIRGPQHF.

The chain recombines TRBV6-1 with TRBJ1-5; 7 nucleotides align to TRBD1. Per the germline V gene, CDR1 is MNHNS and CDR2 is SASEGT. With 6 bases clipped from V and 4 bases from J, the junction kept 3 bases outside the gene matches. This CDR3 is 13 amino acids long. CDR3 sequence: CASRTQGNQPQHF. CDR3 DNA: TGTGCCAGCAGAACACAGGGGAATCAGCCCCAGCATTTT.

The J gene is TRBJ2-2, the V gene TRBV6-1; D is uncertain. The ends were cut back, 6 bases at V and 5 bases at J, with 4 bases in the middle. Germline V gives CDR1 MNHNS, CDR2 SASEGT. This CDR3 is 11 amino acids long. The CDR3 loop is CASSSTGELFF. CDR3 in DNA: TGTGCCAGCAGCAGTACCGGGGAGCTGTTTTTT.

The chain recombines TRBV9 with TRBJ1-4, with 7 bases that match TRBD1. V gave up 4 bases and J gave up 5 bases; unmatched junction bases: 5. CDR1 is SGDLS, CDR2 YYNGEE, per germline. There are 14 residues in the CDR3. The CDR3 DNA is TGTGCCAGCAGCACAACAGGGGTAAATGAAAAACTGTTTTTT. Amino acid sequence: CASSTTGVNEKLFF.

This clone was detected only a few times. The J gene is TRBJ2-5, the V gene TRBV5-1; 10 positions agree with TRBD2. The CDR3 extends over 15 amino acids. Germline V lookup: CDR1 SGHRS, CDR2 YFSETQ. V dropped 1 base and J dropped 4; count of bases not matched to a gene: 4. This CDR3 is CASSLLGLAIETQYF. CDR3 in DNA: TGCGCCAGCAGCTTGCTGGGACTAGCGATAGAGACCCAGTACTTC.

The chain has TRBV14 and TRBJ2-7; D is unresolved. The germline CDR1 and CDR2 sequences are SGHDN and FVKESK. This CDR3 spans 11 amino acids. With 5 bases removed from V and 2 bases from J, the gap between germline ends came to 4 bases. DNA for the CDR3: TGTGCCAGCAGCGCAGCCTACGAGCAGTACTTC. Its translation is CASSAAYEQYF. The variable domain in full, completed from reference TRBV14 and TRBJ2-7, reads EAGVTQFPSHSVIEKGQTVTLRCDPISGHDNLYWYRRVMGKEIKFLLHFVKESKQDESGMPNNRFLAERTGGTYSTLKVQPAELEDSGVYFCASSAAYEQYFGPGTRLTVT.

The chain links TRBV5-1 to TRBJ2-7, with 8 bases aligning to TRBD1. The CDR3 is 14 residues long. Germline CDR1 SGHRS, CDR2 YFSETQ. The J segment lost 1 base and the V segment lost 4 bases, leaving 4 bases of the junction unmatched. The CDR3 region is CASSPGQVSYEQYF. The CDR3 coding sequence is TGCGCCAGCAGCCCGGGACAGGTATCCTACGAGCAGTACTTC.

The genes are TRBV6-6 and TRBJ2-1, with 9 bases that match TRBD2. Per the germline V gene, CDR1 is MNHNY and CDR2 is SVGAGI (reference sequence). The CDR3 runs to 16 residues. V shed 1 base and J 8 bases; nucleotides not matched to a gene: 9. The CDR3 nucleotides read TGTGCCAGCAGTTACTTAGCGGGAGATAATGGCTATGAGCAGTTCTTC. This encodes CASSYLAGDNGYEQFF.